This T cell receptor beta chain was observed in a study of T cell responses to AZD1222 COVID-19 vaccine. General study points: Reportedly, nearly half of unique spike TCRs recognized epitopes outside B.1.351/B.1.1.7 mutations. Donor demographics were predominantly white British with a female majority; clonal diversity may be underestimated. There were repertoire samples only from the period after the peak T cell response.

With respect to this clone: Its antigen is not identified.

Trimming pared 7 bases from V and 4 bases from J, leaving 14 bases between. Germline values: CDR1 MNHEY, CDR2 SVGAGI. The CDR3 sequence is 14 residues long. Sequencing used immunoSEQ multiplex PCR; TCRdb keeps in-frame clones, though not all of them. Counted here are around 150,000 clones, about 93% occurring once; the ten biggest clones make up approximately 6.9%. This specimen was peripheral blood, taken 28 days after the second AZD1222 dose. The clonotype was recovered from an adult who received the AZD1222 COVID-19 vaccine. This sequence joins TRBV6-5 and TRBJ1-5, with a tentative D call TRBD1 (6 bases). Written as DNA, the CDR3 is TGTGCCAGCACTACCGGGACATTTAATCAGCCCCAGCATTTT. Translation: CASTTGTFNQPQHF.